A single sample gave rise to the 27 T cell receptor beta chains below, sequenced in a study of CD8 T cells in Susac syndrome (dated by TCRdb to about 2019). Libraries came from the immunoSEQ multiplex PCR assay. RNA was extracted using the RNeasy kit, and roughly 0.5 to 1 ug of the RNA was reverse transcribed with random hexamers. The raw public reads went through TCRdb reprocessing: fastp at Q25, MiXCR clone calling, in-frame beta chains kept. Records with the same CDR3 protein are collapsed into one entry carrying the most frequent genes and DNA. The sample table records about 71,000 distinct CDR3 sequences; 96% of these occur just once. The ten largest clonotypes hold approximately 0.11% of the sample. The sample taken for sequencing was CD4+ T cells from PBMCs. These receptors originate from a human donor with multiple sclerosis.

The chain carries TRBV28 and TRBJ2-2; 7 bases align to TRBD2. The CDR3 has 15 residues. Germline assignment: CDR1 MDHEN and CDR2 SYDVKM. The ends lost 6 bases at V and 6 bases at J; junction bases unmatched: 10. The chain's CDR3 is CASRPSGGYAGELFF. CDR3 nucleotides: TGTGCCAGCAGACCCTCGGGGGGTTATGCCGGGGAGCTGTTTTTT.

This chain joins TRBV28 and TRBJ2-1; D is possibly TRBD1 (6 bases). The CDR3 length is 12 residues. V lost 6 bases and J lost 12, with 15 bases in between. From germline, CDR1 is MDHEN and CDR2 SYDVKM. The CDR3 DNA sequence: TGTGCCAGCAGGACAGGCTCAAGCTCGCAGTTCTTC. Translating it yields CASRTGSSSQFF.

The chain combines TRBV7-9 with TRBJ1-6; TRBD1 is a possible D gene (6 bases). V dropped 6 bases and J dropped 12 bases, with 15 bases sitting between them. CDR1 is SEHNR and CDR2 is FQNEAQ in the germline V gene (reference sequence). CDR3 length: 13 amino acids. In DNA form, the CDR3 reads TGTGCCAGCAGGTCGAGGGGCAGGGGACCCCTCCACTTT. It translates to CASRSRGRGPLHF.

The chain is built from TRBV5-1 and TRBJ1-5; no clear D. Trimming removed 4 bases from V and 5 bases from J, with 10 bases in between. Germline loops: CDR1 SGHRS, CDR2 YFSETQ. CDR3 length equals 13 residues. The CDR3 coding sequence is TGCGCCAGCAGCCCTCTAGGCGATCAGCCCCAGCATTTT. Its protein is CASSPLGDQPQHF.

The rearrangement uses TRBV7-9 and TRBJ2-7; 7 positions agree with TRBD1. The CDR3 length is 17 residues. Trimming cost V 5 bases and J 0 bases; bases outside gene matches: 13. Germline V lookup: CDR1 SEHNR, CDR2 FQNEAQ (reference sequence). Here the CDR3 reads CASSPAPGQRISYEQYF. The CDR3 nucleotides read TGTGCCAGCAGCCCCGCTCCGGGACAGAGAATCTCCTACGAGCAGTACTTC. The full variable domain, its missing parts supplied by reference TRBV7-9 and TRBJ2-7, is DTGVSQNPRHKITKRGQNVTFRCDPISEHNRLYWYRQTLGQGPEFLTYFQNEAQLEKSRLLSDRFSAERPKGSFSTLEIQRTEQGDSAMYLCASSPAPGQRISYEQYFGPGTRLTVT.

The chain carries TRBV7-2 and TRBJ2-7, with unresolved D. This CDR3 spans 14 amino acids. V lost 3 bases to trimming and J lost 9 bases, with 18 bases between them. The germline V gene encodes CDR1 SGHTA and CDR2 FQGNSA. The CDR3 DNA follows: TGTGCCAGCAGCTTTCGCCTGGGTGTCATAGGGCAGTACTTC. This translates into CASSFRLGVIGQYF.

This sequence joins TRBV7-9 and TRBJ2-6; D is perhaps TRBD2 (5 bases). Germline V lookup: CDR1 SEHNR, CDR2 FQNEAQ (reference sequence). The CDR3 has 16 amino acids. V shed 1 base and J shed 4 bases, with 11 bases lying between them. The CDR3 sequence: CASSLVAGSGANVLTF. CDR3 DNA sequence: TGTGCCAGCAGCTTAGTGGCGGGTTCCGGGGCCAACGTCCTGACTTTC.

The rearrangement links TRBV12-3 or TRBV12-4 to TRBJ1-2, with 12 bases that match TRBD1. V was pared by 5 bases and J by 8 bases, with 12 bases of the junction left unmatched. The CDR3 consists of 16 residues. The CDR3 sequence is CASSLGTGGPTGGYTF. CDR3 in DNA: TGTGCCAGCAGTCTCGGGACAGGGGGCCCTACGGGCGGCTACACCTTC.

This CDR3 is CASSQGQVYYEQYF. In nucleotides, the CDR3 is TGTGCCAGCAGCCAAGGACAGGTATACTACGAGCAGTACTTC. The chain combines TRBV11-1 with TRBJ2-7, with 7 positions matching TRBD1. Germline values: CDR1 SGHAT, CDR2 FQDESV (reference sequence). CDR3 length: 14 amino acids. V shed 5 bases, J shed 3 bases, and the junction held 7 bases outside the gene matches.

The chain is built from TRBV7-9 and TRBJ2-5; 8 bases are a match to TRBD2. The junction had 6 bases not matched to a gene; V was cut back by 5 bases and J by 1 base. Germline CDR1 is SEHNR and CDR2 is FQNEAQ (reference sequence). This CDR3 is 15 amino acids long. The CDR3 nucleotides are TGTGCCAGCAGCCCCCGGACTAGCACCCAAGAGACCCAGTACTTC. It translates to CASSPRTSTQETQYF. Variable domain in full (rest from reference TRBV7-9 and TRBJ2-5): DTGVSQNPRHKITKRGQNVTFRCDPISEHNRLYWYRQTLGQGPEFLTYFQNEAQLEKSRLLSDRFSAERPKGSFSTLEIQRTEQGDSAMYLCASSPRTSTQETQYFGPGTRLLVL.

The V call is TRBV4-1, the J call TRBJ1-4; possibly TRBD1 for D (5 bases). Germline values: CDR1 MGHRA, CDR2 YSYEKL. The V gene lost 0 bases and the J gene lost 8 bases, with 16 bases spanning the gap. The CDR3 length is 16 residues. The DNA of the CDR3 is TGCGCCAGCAGCCAAGATCCGGGCAGGGAAGAGGAAAAACTGTTTTTT. Its translation: CASSQDPGREEEKLFF.

This chain's CDR3 is CSVADSPSYGYTF. DNA for the CDR3: TGCAGCGTTGCGGACTCTCCGTCCTATGGCTACACCTTC. The J gene is TRBJ1-2, the V gene TRBV29-1; D gene unclear. From germline, CDR1 is SQVTM and CDR2 ANQGSEA. V shed 4 bases and J shed 4 bases, with 13 bases lying between them. CDR3 length: 13 amino acids. The variable domain in full, completed from reference TRBV29-1 and TRBJ1-2, reads SAVISQKPSRDICQRGTSLTIQCQVDSQVTMMFWYRQQPGQSLTLIATANQGSEATYESGFVIDKFPISRPNLTFSTLTVSNMSPEDSSIYLCSVADSPSYGYTFGSGTRLTVV.

J is TRBJ1-3 and V is TRBV29-1; no firm D call. V dropped 4 bases and J dropped 0 bases, with 4 bases sitting between them. The CDR3 extends over 12 amino acids. CDR1 and CDR2 from the germline V gene are SQVTM and ANQGSEA. CDR3 nucleotide sequence: TGCAGCGTTGCCAGCTCTGGAAACACCATATATTTT. This translates into CSVASSGNTIYF.

The V gene is TRBV9, the J gene TRBJ2-5; D gene uncertain. The germline V gene encodes CDR1 SGDLS and CDR2 YYNGEE. Trimming pared 0 bases from V and 5 bases from J, leaving 8 bases between. The CDR3 is made up of 13 amino acids. Here the CDR3 DNA reads TGTGCCAGCAGCGTAGCCTCGGAGGAGACCCAGTACTTC. Protein sequence: CASSVASEETQYF.

For the CDR3, the DNA is TGTGCCAGCAGACCAACGTCAGGGGAGCAGTACTTC. This gives the protein CASRPTSGEQYF. The chain uses TRBV7-2 and TRBJ2-7, with a weak D call TRBD1 (5 bases). The CDR3 contains 12 residues. V was trimmed by 6 bases and J by 7 bases, leaving 13 bases between them. From germline, CDR1 is SGHTA and CDR2 FQGNSA.

The V call is TRBV11-2, the J call TRBJ2-1; weak D call: TRBD2 (6 bases). This CDR3 spans 15 amino acids. Germline CDR1 is SGHAT and CDR2 is FQNNGV. Trimming cost V 3 bases and J 0 bases, with 9 bases left between them. The CDR3 reads CASSFGGASYNEQFF. DNA of the CDR3: TGTGCCAGCAGCTTTGGCGGGGCCTCCTACAATGAGCAGTTCTTC.

The chain uses TRBV7-2 and TRBJ1-3; D gene unclear. Germline CDR1 SGHTA, CDR2 FQGNSA. This CDR3 is built from 16 residues. V was cut by 5 bases and J by 4 bases, with 18 bases left in between. The CDR3 nucleotides are TGTGCCAGCAGCCGTACTCGACCCACAGAGGGAAACACCATATATTTT. Protein sequence: CASSRTRPTEGNTIYF.

This rearrangement joins TRBV24-1 to TRBJ2-3; D call uncertain. The CDR3 spans 16 residues. Germline lookup yields CDR1 KGHDR and CDR2 SFDVKD. Trimming shortened V by 1 base and J by 4 bases, and 14 bases separated the two germline ends. In DNA form, the CDR3 reads TGTGCCACCAGTGATTTCCACCGCGGCGGTCCAGATACGCAGTATTTT. As protein: CATSDFHRGGPDTQYF.

CDR3 nucleotide sequence: TGCAGTGCTAGCCGGGACTACGAGCAGTACTTC. Amino acid sequence: CSASRDYEQYF. The rearrangement joins TRBV20-1 to TRBJ2-7; weak D call: TRBD2 (5 bases). Germline V CDR1 and CDR2: DFQATT, SNEGSKA (reference sequence). Trimming removed 3 bases at V and 3 bases at J, with 6 bases between. This CDR3 is 11 amino acids long.

This clonotype was observed once. The J gene is TRBJ2-7, the V gene TRBV29-1; D gene uncertain. The germline V gene has CDR1 SQVTM and CDR2 ANQGSEA. CDR3 length: 12 residues. V shed 6 bases and J shed 5 bases, with 14 bases lying between them. This CDR3 is CSVQLLRDEQYF. As DNA, the CDR3 is TGCAGCGTCCAACTCCTTAGGGACGAGCAGTACTTC.

The V call is TRBV7-2, the J call TRBJ1-4; 11 bases match TRBD1. The CDR3 totals 14 residues. With V trimmed by 4 bases and J by 8 bases, 3 bases remained unmatched. CDR1 is SGHTA, CDR2 FQGNSA, per germline. The CDR3 region is CASSWTGGIEKLFF. The CDR3 DNA follows: TGTGCCAGCAGCTGGACAGGGGGCATAGAAAAACTGTTTTTT.

CDR3 sequence (DNA): TGCGCCAGCAGCTTGGCCCGGACTAGCGGGGTCCAAGATACGCAGTATTTT. As protein: CASSLARTSGVQDTQYF. The rearrangement links TRBV5-1 to TRBJ2-3, with TRBD2 identical over 12 bases. The CDR3 is made up of 17 amino acids. Germline values: CDR1 SGHRS, CDR2 YFSETQ. Germline trimming cut 0 bases from V and 5 bases from J; bases unmatched to any gene: 7.

The rearrangement links TRBV20-1 to TRBJ2-7, with 8 bases matching TRBD1. Trimming took 1 base from V and 0 from J; bases not matched to a gene: 8. This CDR3 comprises 16 residues. CDR1 is DFQATT and CDR2 is SNEGSKA in the germline V gene (reference sequence). The CDR3 DNA reads as TGCAGTGCTAGAGCGGCGGACAGGGCGAGCTCCTACGAGCAGTACTTC. This sequence encodes CSARAADRASSYEQYF.

The chain combines TRBV12-3 or TRBV12-4 with TRBJ2-7, with a tentative D call TRBD2 (6 bases). This CDR3 is built from 14 residues. Trimming stripped 5 bases from V and 5 bases from J, with 16 bases between. This chain's CDR3 is CASSVGAAGHEQYF. DNA for the CDR3: TGTGCCAGCAGTGTTGGGGCCGCGGGGCACGAGCAGTACTTC.

The rearrangement uses TRBV19 and TRBJ1-5; D is ambiguous. This CDR3 region has 14 residues. The germline gives CDR1 LNHDA, CDR2 SQIVND (reference sequence). V was shortened by 3 bases and J by 7 bases, with 13 bases between the two germline ends. DNA of the CDR3: TGTGCCAGTAGTATTCAAGGATTCGGCCAGCCCCAGCATTTT. As protein: CASSIQGFGQPQHF. The full variable domain, with the rest looked up from reference TRBV19 and TRBJ1-5, is DGGITQSPKYLFRKEGQNVTLSCEQNLNHDAMYWYRQDPGQGLRLIYYSQIVNDFQKGDIAEGYSVSREKKESFPLTVTSAQKNPTAFYLCASSIQGFGQPQHFGDGTRLSIL.

The J gene is TRBJ2-1, the V gene TRBV6-4, with 7 bases fitting TRBD1. This CDR3 has 15 amino acids. The germline CDR1 and CDR2 sequences are MRHNA and SNTAGT. V was pared by 4 bases and J by 0 bases, with 3 bases of the junction left unmatched. This CDR3 reads CASSADRSSYNEQFF. In DNA form, the CDR3 reads TGTGCCAGCAGTGCGGACAGGAGCTCCTACAATGAGCAGTTCTTC.

The V and J genes are TRBV29-1 and TRBJ1-2; TRBD1 matches at 7 bases. The J segment lost 3 bases and the V segment lost 7 bases, leaving 2 bases of the junction unmatched. The CDR3 runs 11 residues. Per germline, CDR1 SQVTM and CDR2 ANQGSEA. The DNA of the CDR3 is TGCAGCGCGGGGACAGACTATGGCTACACCTTC. This gives the protein CSAGTDYGYTF.